This T cell receptor beta chain is drawn from a study of post-analysis software for immune sequencing data. V dropped 4 bases and J dropped 4; count of bases not matched to a gene: 24. The CDR3 loop spans 20 amino acids. Comment on this clonotype: Its specificity is not known.

Unique molecular identifiers had been added to the TCR beta cDNA libraries. TCRdb re-called the PCR reads with MiXCR, one entry per CDR3 protein. This table holds more than 450,000 distinct CDR3 sequences, about 44% found once. Findings of the study overall: Comparison of patients with controls showed roughly five TRBV segments more frequent in patients, TRBV5-6, TRBV5-1 and TRBV20-1 among them. Controls showed significantly higher normalized Chao1 diversity than did multiple sclerosis patients.

This chain joins TRBV12-3 or TRBV12-4 and TRBJ2-7; the match to TRBD2 covers 8 bases. The sequence was collected from a girl between 10 and 17 years old with multiple sclerosis. Sample: blood. For the CDR3, the DNA is TGTGCCAGCAGTTCCGTGGGAGCGGGAGTCCCACCCGAGAGGGCATACGAGCAGTACTTC. Encoded protein: CASSSVGAGVPPERAYEQYF.